The 24 T cell receptor beta chains below all came from one sample that was sequenced in a study of blood T cells in healthy people across ages. A second PCR of 7 to 11 cycles used a sample-barcoded 5' primer and a J-beta primer mix. Using its own MiXCR run on the 5' RACE reads, TCRdb lists one record per CDR3 protein. The sample gives about 1.8 million distinct CDR3 sequences, just under 50% of which show up once; over 2% is in the top ten. The sample comprised blood. All receptors derive from a woman in her forties in good health.

A few counts support this clonotype. The DNA of the CDR3 is TGTGCCAGCAGCTTAGCAGGGGACGGATACGAGCAGTACTTC. Its protein product is CASSLAGDGYEQYF. V and J are TRBV11-2 and TRBJ2-7, with D tentatively TRBD1 (6 bases). Germline values: CDR1 SGHAT, CDR2 FQNNGV. V was trimmed by 1 base and J by 4 bases, leaving 11 bases between them. This CDR3 comprises 14 residues.

The V gene is TRBV5-5, the J gene TRBJ2-7; D could derive from TRBD1 or TRBD2 (6 bases each). Germline assignment: CDR1 SGHKS and CDR2 YYEKEE (reference sequence). The V gene lost 10 bases and the J gene lost 5 bases, with 22 bases spanning the gap. The CDR3 covers 14 residues. The CDR3 is CAGSKQGGSHEQYF. The CDR3, as DNA: TGTGCCGGATCCAAACAGGGAGGTAGCCACGAGCAGTACTTC.

The chain carries TRBV6-6 and TRBJ1-2; D unclear. V was trimmed by 0 bases and J by 0 bases, leaving 14 bases between them. The CDR3 extends over 17 amino acids. Germline loops: CDR1 MNHNY, CDR2 SVGAGI (reference sequence). The CDR3 region is CASSYSRETVANYGYTF. The CDR3 DNA reads as TGTGCCAGCAGTTACTCGAGGGAGACCGTAGCTAACTATGGCTACACCTTC.

This clonotype was counted once. V is TRBV4-3 and J is TRBJ2-7; 9 bases agree with TRBD2. Trimming at V came to 3 bases and at J to 7 bases, leaving 16 bases not matched to a gene. Looked up from germline, CDR1 is LGHNA and CDR2 is YSLEER. The CDR3 loop spans 17 amino acids. The CDR3 loop reads CASSQISGGLRYNEQYF. DNA of the CDR3: TGCGCCAGCAGCCAGATCAGCGGGGGGTTGCGATACAATGAGCAGTACTTC.

J is TRBJ1-4 and V is TRBV7-2; 8 nucleotides line up with TRBD1. Germline-derived CDR1 and CDR2 are SGHTA and FQGNSA. The CDR3 has 16 residues. J lost 3 bases, V lost 5 bases, and 8 bases had no gene match. The chain's CDR3 is CASSLRGRGPNEKLFF. The CDR3 DNA reads as TGTGCCAGCAGCCTAAGGGGCAGGGGGCCTAATGAAAAACTGTTTTTT.

This clonotype came up a few times. The chain is built from TRBV18 and TRBJ2-1, with TRBD2 matching over 7 bases. V lost 6 bases to trimming and J lost 8 bases; unmatched junction nucleotides: 10. The CDR3 is made up of 14 amino acids. Germline loops: CDR1 KGHSH, CDR2 LQKENI. CDR3 region: CASSTSGAGDEQFF. CDR3 nucleotides: TGTGCCAGCTCGACCAGCGGGGCGGGAGATGAGCAGTTCTTC.

The genes are TRBV12-3 or TRBV12-4 and TRBJ2-3; 9 bases are a match to TRBD1. V lost 8 bases to trimming and J lost 0 bases; unmatched junction nucleotides: 12. This CDR3 has 17 amino acids. The DNA for the CDR3 is TGTGCCAGCCAGGACAGGGGAGGCCCAACTAGCACAGATACGCAGTATTTT. Its protein is CASQDRGGPTSTDTQYF.

The chain's CDR3 is CSARKTASGGGETQYF. As DNA, the CDR3 is TGCAGTGCTAGAAAGACAGCTAGCGGGGGGGGAGAGACCCAGTACTTC. The chain joins TRBV20-1 to TRBJ2-5; TRBD2 matches 12 bases. J lost 4 bases, V lost 2 bases, and 8 bases had no gene match. The CDR3 is 16 residues long. The V gene's germline CDR1 is DFQATT and CDR2 SNEGSKA (reference sequence).

The table lists this clonotype with many counts. The chain combines TRBV6-5 with TRBJ2-1, with a weak D call TRBD2 (7 bases). The germline gives CDR1 MNHEY, CDR2 SVGAGI. Trimming pared 8 bases from V and 2 bases from J, leaving 22 bases between. The CDR3 covers 17 residues. The CDR3 region has the DNA TGTGCCAGCCGTTCAATCCGAACCGGGGGGCCCTACAATGAGCAGTTCTTC. It encodes CASRSIRTGGPYNEQFF.

This clonotype was observed a handful of times. The V call is TRBV7-2, the J call TRBJ2-3, with TRBD2 matching over 14 bases. This CDR3 is built from 15 residues. Germline values: CDR1 SGHTA, CDR2 FQGNSA. Trimming at V came to 6 bases and at J to 6 bases, leaving 5 bases not matched to a gene. The chain's CDR3 is CASREGLAGVDTQYF. Here the CDR3 DNA reads TGTGCCAGCAGAGAGGGACTAGCGGGGGTCGATACGCAGTATTTT. Drawing the rest from reference TRBV7-2 and TRBJ2-3, the complete variable domain is GAGVSQSPSNKVTEKGKDVELRCDPISGHTALYWYRQSLGQGLEFLIYFQGNSAPDKSGLPSDRFSAERTGGSVSTLTIQRTQQEDSAVYLCASREGLAGVDTQYFGPGTRLTVL.

This clonotype showed up just once. The genes are TRBV6-6 and TRBJ1-2; TRBD1 agrees at 7 bases. J gave up 8 bases and V 7 bases, and 10 bases lay outside the gene matches. Germline assignment: CDR1 MNHNY and CDR2 SVGAGI (reference sequence). The CDR3 is 13 residues long. The CDR3: CASIGTADGGYTF. The CDR3 DNA is TGTGCCAGCATCGGGACAGCGGACGGGGGCTACACCTTC.

This clonotype was picked up a small number of times. V gene TRBV6-5 combines with J gene TRBJ2-1; 7 nucleotides align to TRBD1. The V gene's germline CDR1 is MNHEY and CDR2 SVGAGI. Unmatched junction bases numbered 19, after V lost 4 bases and J lost 4 bases. This CDR3 is built from 19 residues. CDR3 residues: CASSSVQGVPGNLYNEQFF. The CDR3 DNA reads TGTGCCAGCAGTTCGGTCCAGGGGGTCCCGGGGAATCTTTACAATGAGCAGTTCTTC.

This chain uses TRBV24-1 with TRBJ2-1; 8 nucleotides match TRBD1. The germline V gene has CDR1 KGHDR and CDR2 SFDVKD. V was clipped by 3 bases and J by 7 bases; unmatched bases: 7. The CDR3 totals 15 residues. CDR3 bases: TGTGCCACCAGTGATGACGGACAGGGCAGGAATGAGCAGTTCTTC. It encodes CATSDDGQGRNEQFF.

The chain has TRBV4-1 and TRBJ2-7, with 10 nucleotides matching TRBD1. Trimming cost V 4 bases and J 3 bases; bases outside gene matches: 9. This CDR3 has 16 residues. Germline CDR1 reads MGHRA; CDR2 reads YSYEKL. The CDR3 reads CASSRLTGGEFYEQYF. Here the CDR3 DNA reads TGCGCCAGCAGCCGACTGACAGGGGGCGAGTTCTACGAGCAGTACTTC.

This rearrangement joins TRBV20-1 to TRBJ2-3; D may correspond to TRBD1 or TRBD2 (5 bases each). Germline loops: CDR1 DFQATT, CDR2 SNEGSKA (reference sequence). The CDR3 has 19 residues. V was shortened by 6 bases and J by 0 bases, with 28 bases between the two germline ends. The CDR3 DNA reads as TGCAGTGCCACTTATGAGGCACCCCATCCGGGGCAAAGCACAGATACGCAGTATTTT. It translates to CSATYEAPHPGQSTDTQYF.

This rearrangement joins TRBV3-1 to TRBJ2-3, with TRBD2 matching 12 bases. Germline V gene sequence: CDR1 LGHDT, CDR2 YNNKEL (reference sequence). The CDR3 covers 16 residues. V gave up 3 bases and J gave up 6 bases; unmatched junction bases: 7. This CDR3 is CASSHWTSGDRDTQYF. The CDR3, as DNA: TGTGCCAGCAGCCATTGGACTAGCGGGGATAGGGATACGCAGTATTTT.

J is TRBJ2-1 and V is TRBV11-2; TRBD2 matches at 11 bases. CDR1 is SGHAT and CDR2 is FQNNGV in the germline V gene. The CDR3 sequence is 16 residues long. Germline trimming cut 5 bases from V and 8 bases from J; bases unmatched to any gene: 11. This CDR3 reads CASSRSGGALFDEQFF. CDR3 nucleotide sequence: TGTGCCAGCAGCCGTAGCGGGGGGGCACTGTTCGATGAGCAGTTCTTC.

The table lists this clonotype with a few counts. This chain connects TRBV13 to TRBJ2-1, with D tentatively TRBD2 (6 bases). V was trimmed by 4 bases and J by 4 bases, leaving 14 bases between them. The CDR3 totals 15 residues. Germline lookup yields CDR1 PRHDT and CDR2 FYEKMQ (reference sequence). The CDR3, as DNA: TGTGCCAGCAGCTCCGCTATGCGGGAATACAATGAGCAGTTCTTC. It translates to CASSSAMREYNEQFF.

V is TRBV6-6 and J is TRBJ1-1; perhaps TRBD1 as D (5 bases). With 5 bases removed from V and 4 bases from J, the gap between germline ends came to 11 bases. The germline V gene has CDR1 MNHNY and CDR2 SVGAGI (reference sequence). This CDR3 has 13 amino acids. The CDR3 region is CASSALDTTEAFF. The CDR3 coding sequence is TGTGCCAGCAGTGCCTTGGACACCACTGAAGCTTTCTTT.

This chain links TRBV20-1 with TRBJ2-5; D is ambiguous. The CDR3 length is 12 residues. CDR1 is DFQATT, CDR2 SNEGSKA, per germline (reference sequence). V lost 0 bases, J lost 5 bases, and 7 bases lay in between. The CDR3 DNA sequence: TGCAGTGCTAGAGAAAATTCGGAGACCCAGTACTTC. Protein product: CSARENSETQYF.

V and J are TRBV24-1 and TRBJ2-3, with no clear D. This CDR3 contains 16 residues. The V end lost 0 bases, the J end lost 0 bases, and 9 bases lay between the germline ends. Germline V gene lookup returns CDR1 KGHDR and CDR2 SFDVKD. The CDR3 region is CATSDLRGVSTDTQYF. In DNA, the CDR3 is TGTGCCACCAGTGATTTGCGTGGGGTCAGCACAGATACGCAGTATTTT.

The V call is TRBV14, the J call TRBJ2-5; 11 bases are shared with TRBD2. V trimming: 4 bases; J trimming: 2 bases; junction bases outside the gene matches: 9. The CDR3 is made up of 17 amino acids. Germline V CDR1 and CDR2: SGHDN, FVKESK. CDR3 in amino acids: CASSPKGTSGTQETQYF. For the CDR3, the DNA is TGTGCCAGCAGCCCTAAAGGGACTAGCGGTACTCAAGAGACCCAGTACTTC.

A single count supports this clonotype. The J gene is TRBJ1-2, the V gene TRBV20-1, with a possible D match to TRBD1 (6 bases). Germline values: CDR1 DFQATT, CDR2 SNEGSKA (reference sequence). Trimming removed 0 bases at V and 2 bases at J, with 13 bases between. The CDR3 is made up of 15 amino acids. The CDR3 spells CSARDEIGTNYGYTF. CDR3 DNA: TGCAGTGCTAGAGACGAAATCGGGACAAACTATGGCTACACCTTC.

V gene TRBV29-1 combines with J gene TRBJ1-5; a weak D match, TRBD1 (5 bases). The CDR3 extends over 13 amino acids. Trimming cost V 5 bases and J 7 bases, with 15 bases left between them. The germline V gene has CDR1 SQVTM and CDR2 ANQGSEA. The CDR3 region has the DNA TGCAGCGTTTCGACAGAGGGCGAACAGCCCCAGCATTTT. Residues: CSVSTEGEQPQHF. Variable domain in full (rest from reference TRBV29-1 and TRBJ1-5): SAVISQKPSRDICQRGTSLTIQCQVDSQVTMMFWYRQQPGQSLTLIATANQGSEATYESGFVIDKFPISRPNLTFSTLTVSNMSPEDSSIYLCSVSTEGEQPQHFGDGTRLSIL.